These 15 T cell receptor beta chains share one sample of origin, sequenced in a study of OX40 agonist ivuxolimab in advanced cancers. Sequencing used immunoSEQ multiplex PCR; TCRdb keeps in-frame clones, though not all of them. The sample has about 5,100 clones; approximately 64% are singletons. Sample: CD4+ or CD8+ T cells sorted from blood, taken in a trial of the OX40 agonist ivuxolimab. The receptors were gathered from an adult with an advanced solid tumor such as melanoma, head and neck, liver or kidney cancer.

The genes are TRBV7-2 and TRBJ2-7; 8 bases are shared with TRBD1. The CDR3 has 15 amino acids. The germline V gene has CDR1 SGHTA and CDR2 FQGNSA. The junction had 7 bases not matched to a gene; V was cut back by 6 bases and J by 0 bases. CDR3 amino acids: CASRRGQASSYEQYF. Here the CDR3 DNA reads TGTGCCAGCAGGAGGGGACAGGCCAGCTCCTACGAGCAGTACTTC.

This chain links TRBV19 with TRBJ2-3; no firm D call. The length of the CDR3 is 15 residues. Trimming pared 3 bases from V and 0 bases from J, leaving 10 bases between. Germline V CDR1 and CDR2: LNHDA, SQIVND (reference sequence). CDR3: CASSIMAVSTDTQYF. In nucleotides, the CDR3 is TGTGCCAGTAGTATTATGGCGGTTAGCACAGATACGCAGTATTTT.

The genes are TRBV7-9 and TRBJ2-1, with 9 bases matching TRBD2. CDR3 size: 16 residues. V was clipped by 4 bases and J by 4 bases; unmatched bases: 8. CDR1 and CDR2 from the germline V gene are SEHNR and FQNEAQ (reference sequence). The CDR3 nucleotides are TGTGCCAGCAGCTCCCTAGCGGGGCCTCTTTACAATGAGCAGTTCTTC. Encoded protein: CASSSLAGPLYNEQFF.

J is TRBJ2-7 and V is TRBV9; the D is unclear. This CDR3 is 12 amino acids long. Per germline, CDR1 SGDLS and CDR2 YYNGEE. Trimming removed 0 bases at V and 5 bases at J, with 6 bases between. The chain's CDR3 is CASSVAGNEQYF. The CDR3 coding sequence is TGTGCCAGCAGCGTAGCGGGCAACGAGCAGTACTTC.

The chain is built from TRBV29-1 and TRBJ1-2, with D perhaps TRBD1 (6 bases). V lost 5 bases and J 3 bases, leaving 16 bases between the germline ends. There are 14 residues in the CDR3. Germline CDR1 reads SQVTM; CDR2 reads ANQGSEA. This CDR3 reads CSVLDRTTYYGYTF. CDR3 nucleotides: TGCAGCGTTCTGGACAGAACTACCTACTATGGCTACACCTTC. The variable domain in full, completed from reference TRBV29-1 and TRBJ1-2, reads SAVISQKPSRDICQRGTSLTIQCQVDSQVTMMFWYRQQPGQSLTLIATANQGSEATYESGFVIDKFPISRPNLTFSTLTVSNMSPEDSSIYLCSVLDRTTYYGYTFGSGTRLTVV.

The chain couples TRBV19 to TRBJ1-1, with D unresolved. Germline V gene data show CDR1 as LNHDA and CDR2 as SQIVND (reference sequence). The CDR3 has 14 amino acids. The V gene lost 8 bases and the J gene lost 0 bases, with 13 bases spanning the gap. Here the CDR3 reads CASSPLPMNTEAFF. The CDR3 nucleotides read TGTGCCAGTTCTCCCTTGCCGATGAACACTGAAGCTTTCTTT. The full variable domain, completed using reference TRBV19 and TRBJ1-1, is DGGITQSPKYLFRKEGQNVTLSCEQNLNHDAMYWYRQDPGQGLRLIYYSQIVNDFQKGDIAEGYSVSREKKESFPLTVTSAQKNPTAFYLCASSPLPMNTEAFFGQGTRLTVV.

DNA of the CDR3: TGCAGCGGGGGGACACCACATCAAACTAGCGGGAGACGGCTCACAGATACGCAGTATTTT. Residues: CSGGTPHQTSGRRLTDTQYF. The chain employs TRBV29-1 and TRBJ2-3; TRBD2 agrees at 11 bases. The CDR3 is 20 amino acids. V trimming: 7 bases; J trimming: 2 bases; junction bases outside the gene matches: 23. Germline V gene lookup returns CDR1 SQVTM and CDR2 ANQGSEA.

The chain has TRBV5-6 and TRBJ2-1, with TRBD2 matching over 9 bases. Looked up from germline, CDR1 is SGHDT and CDR2 is YYEEEE. Trimming took 0 bases from V and 14 from J; bases not matched to a gene: 3. This CDR3 region has 12 residues. In DNA, the CDR3 is TGTGCCAGCAGCTTGGCGGGCGGGGGGGAGTTCTTC. Amino acids: CASSLAGGGEFF.

The V gene is TRBV6-1, the J gene TRBJ2-5; maybe TRBD1 (5 bases). The CDR3 sequence is 13 residues long. Germline CDR1 reads MNHNS; CDR2 reads SASEGT. Trimming removed 1 base at V and 4 bases at J, with 7 bases between. CDR3 sequence reads: CASSEGQGETQYF. For the CDR3, the DNA is TGTGCCAGCAGTGAAGGTCAGGGAGAGACCCAGTACTTC.

The rearrangement joins TRBV28 to TRBJ2-5, with 10 bases matching TRBD2. The last part of the DNA fits TRBJ2-7 better; the J call may be wrong. Per germline, CDR1 MDHEN and CDR2 SYDVKM. CDR3 length: 17 residues. Written as DNA, the CDR3 is TGTGCCAGCAGTCCCCAACTAGCGGGATTGAGCTCCTACGAGCAGTACTTC. It is translated as CASSPQLAGLSSYEQYF.

This clone has a handful of counts. The chain carries TRBV6-1 and TRBJ1-2; maybe TRBD1 (6 bases). Looked up from germline, CDR1 is MNHNS and CDR2 is SASEGT. Trimming cost V 4 bases and J 6 bases, with 9 bases left between them. The CDR3 loop spans 12 amino acids. In nucleotides, the CDR3 is TGTGCCAGCAGTGGGGGGCGGCATGGCTACACCTTC. The encoded protein is CASSGGRHGYTF.

V gene TRBV28 combines with J gene TRBJ1-1; no reliable D call. Germline V gives CDR1 MDHEN, CDR2 SYDVKM. V lost 6 bases, J lost 4 bases, and 12 bases lay in between. The CDR3 length is 13 residues. CDR3 nucleotides: TGTGCCAGCAGCCTTCTACGGGCCACTGAAGCTTTCTTT. It is translated as CASSLLRATEAFF.

In its sample, this clone was seen once. The chain employs TRBV19 and TRBJ2-1; 11 bases align to TRBD2. V gave up 10 bases and J gave up 4 bases; unmatched junction bases: 6. Germline CDR1 LNHDA, CDR2 SQIVND (reference sequence). There are 14 residues in the CDR3. The CDR3 protein is CATSGLAAYNEQFF. The CDR3 nucleotides read TGTGCCACCTCGGGACTAGCGGCTTACAATGAGCAGTTCTTC.

This clone appeared a few times. V gene TRBV28 combines with J gene TRBJ2-1; 11 bases agree with TRBD2. J was trimmed by 9 bases and V by 0 bases; bases with no gene match: 10. Germline CDR1 is MDHEN and CDR2 is SYDVKM. CDR3 length: 17 residues. The CDR3 protein is CASSLWTSGTTPPEQFF. Here the CDR3 DNA reads TGTGCCAGCAGTTTATGGACTAGCGGGACAACTCCTCCTGAGCAGTTCTTC.

On this clone: Because it lacks the conserved phenylalanine or tryptophan at the end, this CDR3 is likely a read error. The DNA is left out, because the CDR3 cannot be placed on it with certainty; the CDR3 is given as TCRdb lists it. The chain joins TRBV21-1 to TRBJ1-2. TRBV21-1 represents a pseudogene. The CDR3 region is 16 residues in length, termini included. The CDR3 loop reads CASRLQLATEDLWLHL.